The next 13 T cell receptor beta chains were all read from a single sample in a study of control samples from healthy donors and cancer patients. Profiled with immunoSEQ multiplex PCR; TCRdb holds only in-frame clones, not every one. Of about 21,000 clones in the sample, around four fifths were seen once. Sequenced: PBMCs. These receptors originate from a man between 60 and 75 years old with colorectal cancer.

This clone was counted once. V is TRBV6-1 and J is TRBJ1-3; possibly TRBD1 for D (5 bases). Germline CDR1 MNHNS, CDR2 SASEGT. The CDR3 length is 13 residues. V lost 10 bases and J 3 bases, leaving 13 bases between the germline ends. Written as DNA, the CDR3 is TGTGCCACCAGGGAAGGTGGTGGAAACACCATATATTTT. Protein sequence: CATREGGGNTIYF.

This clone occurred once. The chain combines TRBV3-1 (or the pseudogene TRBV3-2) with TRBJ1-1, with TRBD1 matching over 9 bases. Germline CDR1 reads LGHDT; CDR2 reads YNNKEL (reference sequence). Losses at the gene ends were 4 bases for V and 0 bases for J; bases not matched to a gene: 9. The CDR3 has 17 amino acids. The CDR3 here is CASSPPGGQGMNTEAFF. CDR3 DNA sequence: TGTGCCAGCAGCCCCCCGGGCGGACAGGGGATGAACACTGAAGCTTTCTTT.

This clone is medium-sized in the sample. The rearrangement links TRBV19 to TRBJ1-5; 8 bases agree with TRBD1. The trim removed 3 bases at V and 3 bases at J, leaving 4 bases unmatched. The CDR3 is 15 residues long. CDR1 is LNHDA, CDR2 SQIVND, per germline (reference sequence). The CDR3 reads CASSIGRGLNQPQHF. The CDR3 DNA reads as TGTGCCAGTAGTATCGGCAGGGGGCTCAATCAGCCCCAGCATTTT.

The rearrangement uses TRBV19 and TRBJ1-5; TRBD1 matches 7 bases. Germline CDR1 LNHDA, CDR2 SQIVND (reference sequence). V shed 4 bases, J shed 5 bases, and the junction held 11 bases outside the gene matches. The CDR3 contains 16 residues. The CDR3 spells CASSTWDSASDQPQHF. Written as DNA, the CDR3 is TGTGCCAGTAGTACCTGGGACAGTGCGTCGGATCAGCCCCAGCATTTT.

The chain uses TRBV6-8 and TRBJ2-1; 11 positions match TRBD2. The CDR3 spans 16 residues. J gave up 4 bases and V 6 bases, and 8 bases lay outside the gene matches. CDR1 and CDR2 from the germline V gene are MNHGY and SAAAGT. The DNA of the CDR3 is TGTGCCAGCAGCTCTCTAGCGGGGGGACCATACAATGAGCAGTTCTTC. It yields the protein CASSSLAGGPYNEQFF.

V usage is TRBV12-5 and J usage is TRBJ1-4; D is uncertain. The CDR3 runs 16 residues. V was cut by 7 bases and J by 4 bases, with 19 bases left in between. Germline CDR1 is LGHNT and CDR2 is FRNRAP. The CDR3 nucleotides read TGTGCTAGTGTCAGCGACGGGATCAAGGGTAATGAAAAACTGTTTTTT. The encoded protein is CASVSDGIKGNEKLFF.

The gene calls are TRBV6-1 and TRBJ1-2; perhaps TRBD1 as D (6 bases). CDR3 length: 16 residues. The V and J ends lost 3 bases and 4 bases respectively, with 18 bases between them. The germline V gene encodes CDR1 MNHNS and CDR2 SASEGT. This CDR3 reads CASSERTRGESYGYTF. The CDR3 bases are TGTGCCAGCAGTGAGAGAACAAGGGGGGAGTCCTATGGCTACACCTTC.

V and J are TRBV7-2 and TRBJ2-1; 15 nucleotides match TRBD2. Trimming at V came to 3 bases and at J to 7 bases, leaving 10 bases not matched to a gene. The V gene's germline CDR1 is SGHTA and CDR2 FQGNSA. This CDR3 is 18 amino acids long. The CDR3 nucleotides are TGTGCCAGCAGCTTGATTGGGACTAGCGGGGGGCTTTTTAATGAGCAGTTCTTC. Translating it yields CASSLIGTSGGLFNEQFF.

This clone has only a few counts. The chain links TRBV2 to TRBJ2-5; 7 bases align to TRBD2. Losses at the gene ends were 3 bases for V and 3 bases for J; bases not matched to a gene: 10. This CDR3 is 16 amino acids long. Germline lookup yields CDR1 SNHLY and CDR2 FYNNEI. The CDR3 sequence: CASSEGGVNLEETQYF. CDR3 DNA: TGTGCCAGCAGTGAGGGGGGGGTTAATCTGGAAGAGACCCAGTACTTC.

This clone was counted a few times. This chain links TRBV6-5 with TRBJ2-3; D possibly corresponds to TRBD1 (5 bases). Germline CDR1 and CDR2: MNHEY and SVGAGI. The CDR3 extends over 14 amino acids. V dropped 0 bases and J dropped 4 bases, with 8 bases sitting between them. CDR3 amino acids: CASSYSGRPDTQYF. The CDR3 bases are TGTGCCAGCAGTTACTCGGGGCGGCCAGATACGCAGTATTTT.

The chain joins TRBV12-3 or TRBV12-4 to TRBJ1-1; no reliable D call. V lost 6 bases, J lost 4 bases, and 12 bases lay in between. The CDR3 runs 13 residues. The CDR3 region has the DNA TGTGCCAGCAGCTTACAACTTTCCACTGAAGCTTTCTTT. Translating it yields CASSLQLSTEAFF.

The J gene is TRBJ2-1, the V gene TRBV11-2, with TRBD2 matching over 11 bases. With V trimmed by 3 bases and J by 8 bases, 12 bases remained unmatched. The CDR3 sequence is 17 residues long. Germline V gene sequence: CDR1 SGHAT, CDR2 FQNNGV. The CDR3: CASSFPQGSGGADEQFF. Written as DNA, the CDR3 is TGTGCCAGCAGCTTCCCTCAGGGTAGCGGGGGGGCCGATGAGCAGTTCTTC.

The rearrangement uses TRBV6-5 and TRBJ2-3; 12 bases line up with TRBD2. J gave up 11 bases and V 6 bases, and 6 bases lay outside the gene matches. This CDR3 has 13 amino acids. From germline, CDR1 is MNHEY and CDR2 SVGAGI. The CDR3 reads CASRPLLAGGQYF. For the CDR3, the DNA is TGTGCCAGCAGGCCTTTACTAGCGGGGGGGCAGTATTTT.